The sequence of this T cell receptor (beta chain) was determined in a study of shared clonotypes between healthy human individuals. CD45RO-negative, CCR7-selected cells formed the naive CD8 fraction, which excluded terminally differentiated effector memory CD45RA+ cells. The study's findings and limits: A handful of donors showed sharing of about 4.7% of naive CD4 clonotypes.

Here immunoSEQ multiplex PCR was the method, and the copy in TCRdb shows in-frame clones only, minus some. The sample has some 2.1 million clones, 80% to 95% seen once; the top ten hold more than 1.5%. A note on this clone: The antigen remains undetermined.

Germline-derived CDR1 and CDR2 are GTSNPN and SVGIG (reference sequence). CDR3 length: 14 amino acids. The V and J ends lost 0 bases and 6 bases respectively, with 12 bases between them. This TCR derives from a young man in good health. Some clones in this sample may be carry-over from other donors' samples. The sequenced sample was naive CD8+ T cells from PBMCs. This chain links TRBV30 with TRBJ2-1, with no clear D. In DNA, the CDR3 is TGTGCCTGGAGTGTACGAAGAGCAAGCAATGAGCAGTTCTTC. Translation gives CAWSVRRASNEQFF.